This T cell receptor beta chain was retrieved from a study of cytomegalovirus exposure and HLA in healthy donors. The study's findings and limits: In a later analysis, HLA-associated TCR beta chains were more clonally expanded than equally common others. HLA-A and HLA-B allele assignments for most subjects were reportedly predicted accurately using TCR beta sequences.

V shed 5 bases, J shed 9 bases, and the junction held 6 bases outside the gene matches. Germline CDR1 and CDR2: LNHDA and SQIVND (reference sequence). The CDR3 has 14 residues. 13 Jbeta primers and 60 Vbeta primers were used for the PCR. Profiling relied on immunoSEQ multiplex PCR, and the TCRdb table lists in-frame clones only, not all of them. The table lists around 70,000 clones, 78% of them singletons. To note about this clone: Its specificity is unknown.

Sequencing was performed on PBMCs. The origin of this receptor is a woman between 40 and 55 years old in good health and CMV-seropositive. The chain couples TRBV19 to TRBJ2-1, with TRBD1 identical over 11 bases. The CDR3 DNA follows: TGTGCCAGTAGTCCCGGACAGGGGGCTAGTGAGCAGTTCTTC. Its protein product is CASSPGQGASEQFF.